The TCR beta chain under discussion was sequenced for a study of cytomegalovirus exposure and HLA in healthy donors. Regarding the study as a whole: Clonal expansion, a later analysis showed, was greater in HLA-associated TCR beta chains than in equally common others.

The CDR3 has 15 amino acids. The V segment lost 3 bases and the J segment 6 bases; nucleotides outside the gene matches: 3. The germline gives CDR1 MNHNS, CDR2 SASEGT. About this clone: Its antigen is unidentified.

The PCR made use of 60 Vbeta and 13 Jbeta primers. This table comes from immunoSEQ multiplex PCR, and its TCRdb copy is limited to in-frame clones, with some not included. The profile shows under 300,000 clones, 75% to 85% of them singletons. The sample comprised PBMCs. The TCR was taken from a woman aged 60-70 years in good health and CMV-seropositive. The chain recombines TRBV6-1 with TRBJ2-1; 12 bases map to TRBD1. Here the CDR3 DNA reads TGTGCCAGCAGTGACCGGGACAGGGGGCGCAATGAGCAGTTCTTC. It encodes CASSDRDRGRNEQFF.